This entry lists 14 T cell receptor beta chains sequenced from one sample in a study of siplizumab effects on memory and regulatory T cells (dated by TCRdb to the late 2010s). The library relied on the immunoSEQ multiplex PCR assay. The table was pulled from immuneACCESS by TCRdb, which kept in-frame rearrangements only. Such tables lose some clones; where checked, under half of the loss comes from unresolved V genes, and the rest has no known cause. In all, the sample holds 80,000 to 130,000 clones, and about nine tenths of those were seen once. Roughly 2.6% of the sample is in the top ten clones. The sample taken for sequencing was CD4+ T cells sorted from blood. All receptors derive from a human donor in good health. Some clones in this sample may be carry-over from other donors' samples.

The rearrangement joins TRBV5-4 to TRBJ2-3; TRBD2 matches at 7 bases. The V gene's germline CDR1 is SGHNT and CDR2 YYREEE (reference sequence). V gave up 3 bases and J gave up 2 bases; unmatched junction bases: 9. This CDR3 contains 16 residues. The CDR3 nucleotides are TGTGCCAGCAGCTCTGGTGGGACTACAGACACAGATACGCAGTATTTT. This sequence encodes CASSSGGTTDTDTQYF.

Only one count was recorded for this clone. The gene calls are TRBV5-8 and TRBJ2-2, with 11 bases matching TRBD2. The CDR3 extends over 17 amino acids. CDR1 and CDR2 (germline): SGHTS, YDEGEE. V was clipped by 2 bases and J by 2 bases; unmatched bases: 5. In nucleotides, the CDR3 is TGTGCCAGCAGCTTTAGGACTAGCGGGTTAAACACCGGGGAGCTGTTTTTT. Translating gives CASSFRTSGLNTGELFF.

The chain uses TRBV5-1 and TRBJ2-3; 7 bases map to TRBD2. The CDR3 totals 15 residues. Germline V CDR1 and CDR2: SGHRS, YFSETQ. The V segment lost 2 bases and the J segment 3 bases; nucleotides outside the gene matches: 6. CDR3 amino acids: CASSFGGSATDTQYF. CDR3 nucleotides: TGCGCCAGCAGCTTTGGCGGGAGTGCGACAGATACGCAGTATTTT.

The genes are TRBV7-8 and TRBJ2-4; D not certain. The germline V gene has CDR1 SGHVS and CDR2 FQNEAQ. Trimming left V 2 bases short and J 9 bases short, with 14 bases between. The CDR3 is made up of 14 amino acids. DNA for the CDR3: TGTGCCAGCAGCTTATCTACGACCTCTGGCATTCAGTACTTC. Its protein is CASSLSTTSGIQYF.

The chain has TRBV7-8 and TRBJ1-2; TRBD1 is a possible D gene (5 bases). V was shortened by 1 base and J by 5 bases, with 11 bases between the two germline ends. The CDR3 runs to 14 residues. Germline CDR1 SGHVS, CDR2 FQNEAQ. The CDR3 here is CASSLGGRGYGYTF. In DNA, the CDR3 is TGTGCCAGCAGCTTAGGTGGTCGGGGGTATGGCTACACCTTC.

The rearrangement uses TRBV5-1 and TRBJ2-3; D perhaps matches TRBD2 (5 bases). Germline V gene lookup returns CDR1 SGHRS and CDR2 YFSETQ. V dropped 4 bases and J dropped 0 bases, with 9 bases sitting between them. This CDR3 is built from 14 residues. CDR3 in amino acids: CASSLPSSTDTQYF. The CDR3, as DNA: TGCGCCAGCAGCCTGCCTAGCAGCACAGATACGCAGTATTTT.

The V call is TRBV25-1, the J call TRBJ2-7; no clear D. V was trimmed by 2 bases and J by 4 bases, leaving 9 bases between them. From germline, CDR1 is MGHDK and CDR2 SYGVNS. This CDR3 region has 13 residues. This CDR3 reads CASSEGVRYEQYF. CDR3 DNA sequence: TGTGCCAGCAGTGAAGGGGTTCGGTACGAGCAGTACTTC.

The chain couples TRBV15 to TRBJ2-5; a possible D gene is TRBD1 (5 bases). The CDR3 length is 15 residues. CDR1 and CDR2 (germline): LNHNV, YYDKDF (reference sequence). Trimming removed 0 bases at V and 9 bases at J, with 17 bases between. For the CDR3, the DNA is TGTGCCACCAGCAGAGATCTTCGGCCAGGGCAGGCCCAGTACTTC. Protein product: CATSRDLRPGQAQYF.

The chain is built from TRBV6-5 and TRBJ2-5; the D is unclear. CDR1 is MNHEY and CDR2 is SVGAGI in the germline V gene. The CDR3 runs to 14 residues. Between the trimmed V and J ends, which lost 2 bases and 2 bases, there was a span of 9 bases. CDR3 residues: CASSYRTAQETQYF. The CDR3 nucleotides are TGTGCCAGCAGTTACCGAACGGCACAAGAGACCCAGTACTTC.

V and J are TRBV7-2 and TRBJ2-7, with no clear D. CDR3 length equals 11 residues. Germline V gives CDR1 SGHTA, CDR2 FQGNSA. Trimming stripped 5 bases from V and 5 bases from J, with 7 bases between. CDR3 sequence (DNA): TGTGCCAGCAGCCAAGACCACGAGCAGTACTTC. Amino acids: CASSQDHEQYF.

The chain combines TRBV19 with TRBJ1-1; D is uncertain. Germline CDR1 reads LNHDA; CDR2 reads SQIVND (reference sequence). Trimming took 0 bases from V and 0 from J, leaving 11 bases between them. The CDR3 sequence is 16 residues long. For the CDR3, the DNA is TGTGCCAGTAGTATAGATCGCTGGCGGATGAACACTGAAGCTTTCTTT. Encoded protein: CASSIDRWRMNTEAFF. Combining the CDR3 with reference TRBV19 and TRBJ1-1 gives the whole variable domain DGGITQSPKYLFRKEGQNVTLSCEQNLNHDAMYWYRQDPGQGLRLIYYSQIVNDFQKGDIAEGYSVSREKKESFPLTVTSAQKNPTAFYLCASSIDRWRMNTEAFFGQGTRLTVV.

The chain links TRBV5-1 to TRBJ2-5, with D possibly matching TRBD2 (6 bases). The CDR3 loop spans 13 amino acids. Germline CDR1 and CDR2: SGHRS and YFSETQ. Trimming cost V 4 bases and J 2 bases, with 9 bases left between them. The CDR3 DNA follows: TGCGCCAGCAGCGGGGGACTTCAAGAGACCCAGTACTTC. Translated, it gives CASSGGLQETQYF.

The chain employs TRBV27 and TRBJ1-6; D ambiguous. V shed 2 bases and J shed 7 bases, with 6 bases lying between them. The CDR3 loop spans 13 amino acids. Per germline, CDR1 MNHEY and CDR2 SMNVEV (reference sequence). CDR3 sequence: CASSLEWNSPLHF. The CDR3 DNA follows: TGTGCCAGCAGTTTAGAGTGGAATTCACCCCTCCACTTT.

V is TRBV7-5 and J is TRBJ1-2. TRBV7-5 is recorded as a pseudogene. The CDR3 is made up of 14 amino acids. This CDR3 is CARSLGIKRDGYTF. CDR3 sequence (DNA): TGTGCCAGAAGCTTAGGTATCAAACGGGATGGCTACACCTTC.